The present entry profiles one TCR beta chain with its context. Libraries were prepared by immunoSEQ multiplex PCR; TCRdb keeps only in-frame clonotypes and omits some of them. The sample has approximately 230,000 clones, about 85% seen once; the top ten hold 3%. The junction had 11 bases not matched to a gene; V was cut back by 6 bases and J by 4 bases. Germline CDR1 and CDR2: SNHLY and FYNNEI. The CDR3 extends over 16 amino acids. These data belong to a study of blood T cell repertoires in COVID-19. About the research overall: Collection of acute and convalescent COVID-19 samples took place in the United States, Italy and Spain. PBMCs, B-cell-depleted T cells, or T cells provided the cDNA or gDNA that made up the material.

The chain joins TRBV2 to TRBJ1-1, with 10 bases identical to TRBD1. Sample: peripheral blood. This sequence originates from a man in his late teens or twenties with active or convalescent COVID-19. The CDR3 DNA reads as TGTGCCAGCAGAGCGAGAGGACAGGGGGTTTTCACTGAAGCTTTCTTT. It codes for CASRARGQGVFTEAFF.